The clone carrying this TCR beta chain was counted ten times or more. The authors built TCR beta libraries using iRepertoire HTBI primers and Arm-PCR of CDR3 regions. In TCRdb, the multiplex PCR reads were re-called with MiXCR into one record per CDR3 protein. The data show about 620,000 distinct CDR3 sequences, about 16% seen once. These data originate in a study of regulatory T cells in long-lasting Graves disease. V lost 2 bases to trimming and J lost 4 bases; unmatched junction nucleotides: 4. Per germline, CDR1 SNHLY and CDR2 FYNNEI. This CDR3 has 14 residues. The sample's time point: newly diagnosed GD, antithyroid drugs for less than 3 months. Scientists built the TCR library using RNA that was extracted from PBMCs. These same data were also listed under a study on T cells in Graves' hyperthyroidism and ophthalmopathy. That paper notes: The HTBI primer set served for first-round RT-PCR of the TCR CDR3.

This specimen consisted of peripheral blood mononuclear cells (PBMCs), obtained at new diagnosis, from a patient treated with antithyroid drugs. The chain couples TRBV2 to TRBJ2-7, with 8 bases aligning to TRBD1. The receptor was derived from a woman aged 25 to 45 with Graves disease. As DNA, the CDR3 is TGTGCCAGCAGTGAACAGGGGGCGGAGTACGAGCAGTACTTC. Translation: CASSEQGAEYEQYF.